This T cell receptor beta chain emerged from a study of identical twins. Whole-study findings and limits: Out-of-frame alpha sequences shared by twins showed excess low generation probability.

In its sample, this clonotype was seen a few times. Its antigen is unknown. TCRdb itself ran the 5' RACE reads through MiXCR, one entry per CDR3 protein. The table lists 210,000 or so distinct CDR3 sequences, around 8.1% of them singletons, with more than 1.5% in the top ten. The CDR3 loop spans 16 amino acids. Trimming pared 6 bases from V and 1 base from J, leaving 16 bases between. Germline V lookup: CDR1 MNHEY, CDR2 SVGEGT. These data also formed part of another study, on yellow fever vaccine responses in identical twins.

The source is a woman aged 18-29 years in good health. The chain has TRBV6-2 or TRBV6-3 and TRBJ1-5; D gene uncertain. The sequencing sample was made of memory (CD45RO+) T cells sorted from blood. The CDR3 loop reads CASSHNMGSSNQPQHF. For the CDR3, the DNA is TGTGCCAGCAGCCACAACATGGGTTCGAGCAATCAGCCCCAGCATTTT.